The 32 T cell receptor beta chains below come from one sample, sequenced in a study of Ad26.COV2.S vaccination and SARS-CoV-2 variants. Noted treatment: 15 to 20 received Ad26.COV2.S at low or high dose, single or two shots; 5 received placebo; per-sample allocation not given. Material that was analyzed had been drawn on day 63 after the first vaccine or placebo injection. TCRdb's copy holds only in-frame clones and misses some; the assay was immunoSEQ multiplex PCR. The data show a few hundred thousand clones, about 89% seen once. The input for sequencing was peripheral blood, taken in a trial of Ad26.COV2.S vaccine versus placebo. These receptors were collected from a person between 18 and 60 years old who received the Ad26.COV2.S COVID-19 vaccine or a placebo.

V usage is TRBV7-2 and J usage is TRBJ2-4, with D maybe TRBD2 (7 bases). V lost 1 base to trimming and J lost 0 bases, with 16 bases between them. CDR3 length: 18 residues. Germline assignment: CDR1 SGHTA and CDR2 FQGNSA. The CDR3 here is CASSLVGGGHLAKNIQYF. The CDR3 DNA is TGTGCCAGCAGCTTAGTTGGCGGGGGCCACTTAGCCAAAAACATTCAGTACTTC.

This chain uses TRBV9 with TRBJ2-3; 9 bases are a match to TRBD1. The CDR3 extends over 15 amino acids. Germline values: CDR1 SGDLS, CDR2 YYNGEE. V trimming: 3 bases; J trimming: 3 bases; junction bases outside the gene matches: 5. Here the CDR3 reads CASSAWDRVTDTQYF. The CDR3 coding sequence is TGTGCCAGCAGCGCCTGGGACAGGGTGACAGATACGCAGTATTTT.

This chain connects TRBV7-2 to TRBJ2-5; 10 positions match TRBD2. The CDR3 spans 16 residues. Germline trimming cut 3 bases from V and 1 base from J; bases unmatched to any gene: 5. Germline V gives CDR1 SGHTA, CDR2 FQGNSA. The CDR3 is CASSFLGLAVQETQYF. The CDR3 DNA reads TGTGCCAGCAGCTTCCTCGGACTAGCGGTCCAAGAGACCCAGTACTTC.

The V call is TRBV5-5, the J call TRBJ1-5; perhaps TRBD1 as D (5 bases). Trimming shortened V by 0 bases and J by 5 bases, and 12 bases separated the two germline ends. CDR3 length: 15 amino acids. Germline CDR1 and CDR2: SGHKS and YYEKEE (reference sequence). The CDR3 is CASSLDRNYYQPQHF. Here the CDR3 DNA reads TGTGCCAGCAGCTTGGACAGGAATTACTATCAGCCCCAGCATTTT.

This chain links TRBV6-1 with TRBJ2-3; perhaps TRBD2 as D (6 bases). Germline CDR1 reads MNHNS; CDR2 reads SASEGT. This CDR3 is 14 amino acids long. The V and J ends lost 5 bases and 0 bases respectively, with 9 bases between them. The CDR3 loop reads CASSSGTSTDTQYF. CDR3 in DNA: TGTGCCAGCAGTTCCGGGACTAGCACAGATACGCAGTATTTT.

J is TRBJ2-1 and V is TRBV12-5; 14 nucleotides match TRBD2. The CDR3 loop spans 17 amino acids. Losses at the gene ends were 1 base for V and 7 bases for J; bases not matched to a gene: 6. Per germline, CDR1 LGHNT and CDR2 FRNRAP. DNA of the CDR3: TGTGCTAGTGGTTTGGGACTAGCGGGAGGGCTCGGGAATGAGCAGTTCTTC. Translating gives CASGLGLAGGLGNEQFF. The whole variable domain, filled in from reference TRBV12-5 and TRBJ2-1, reads DARVTQTPRHKVTEMGQEVTMRCQPILGHNTVFWYRQTMMQGLELLAYFRNRAPLDDSGMPKDRFSAEMPDATLATLKIQPSEPRDSAVYFCASGLGLAGGLGNEQFFGPGTRLTVL.

J is TRBJ1-4 and V is TRBV5-1; TRBD1 aligns across 9 bases. V was clipped by 2 bases and J by 8 bases; unmatched bases: 10. This CDR3 spans 16 amino acids. Germline assignment: CDR1 SGHRS and CDR2 YFSETQ. Here the CDR3 DNA reads TGCGCCAGCAGCTTTCTGAGGGGACAGGGAGACGAAAAACTGTTTTTT. It specifies CASSFLRGQGDEKLFF.

The chain uses TRBV2 and TRBJ2-1, with TRBD2 matching 9 bases. The CDR3 spans 14 residues. Germline V gene lookup returns CDR1 SNHLY and CDR2 FYNNEI. V dropped 7 bases and J dropped 10; count of bases not matched to a gene: 11. This chain's CDR3 is CASNTPSGAREQFF. DNA of the CDR3: TGTGCCAGCAATACCCCTAGCGGGGCAAGGGAGCAGTTCTTC.

As for this clone: The same CDR3 is also encoded by other DNA sequences in this sample. The chain uses TRBV6-5 and TRBJ2-7; D is ambiguous. V was trimmed by 0 bases and J by 3 bases, leaving 6 bases between them. CDR1 and CDR2 from the germline V gene are MNHEY and SVGAGI. This CDR3 has 13 amino acids. CDR3 in DNA: TGTGCCAGCAGTTACTCGGGCAGCTACGAGCAGTACTTC. Translating it yields CASSYSGSYEQYF.

V is TRBV9 and J is TRBJ1-1; D gene uncertain. There are 13 residues in the CDR3. With 4 bases removed from V and 1 base from J, the gap between germline ends came to 8 bases. Looked up from germline, CDR1 is SGDLS and CDR2 is YYNGEE. CDR3: CASSSDWNTEAFF. DNA for the CDR3: TGTGCCAGCAGCTCTGACTGGAACACTGAAGCTTTCTTT.

The gene calls are TRBV27 and TRBJ2-6; D call uncertain. Germline CDR1 and CDR2: MNHEY and SMNVEV (reference sequence). V was trimmed by 3 bases and J by 4 bases, leaving 10 bases between them. The CDR3 covers 15 residues. The CDR3 nucleotides read TGTGCCAGCAGTTTGAACCGCCCGGGGGCCAACGTCCTGACTTTC. It translates to CASSLNRPGANVLTF.

The chain is built from TRBV5-1 and TRBJ1-2; the D gene is possibly TRBD1 (5 bases). V lost 4 bases, J lost 7 bases, and 17 bases lay in between. CDR1 and CDR2 (germline): SGHRS, YFSETQ. The CDR3 extends over 14 amino acids. The CDR3 loop reads CASSTTGDWGGYTF. The CDR3 region has the DNA TGCGCCAGCAGCACTACAGGAGATTGGGGTGGCTACACCTTC.

The genes are TRBV7-9 and TRBJ2-3, with TRBD2 matching over 9 bases. Germline V CDR1 and CDR2: SEHNR, FQNEAQ (reference sequence). The CDR3 has 17 residues. V lost 4 bases and J lost 2; bases outside the gene matches: 10. CDR3 nucleotides: TGTGCCAGCAGCTCAATAGCGGGAGCGTGGGTCACAGATACGCAGTATTTT. Translation gives CASSSIAGAWVTDTQYF. Combining the CDR3 with reference TRBV7-9 and TRBJ2-3 gives the whole variable domain DTGVSQNPRHKITKRGQNVTFRCDPISEHNRLYWYRQTLGQGPEFLTYFQNEAQLEKSRLLSDRFSAERPKGSFSTLEIQRTEQGDSAMYLCASSSIAGAWVTDTQYFGPGTRLTVL.

The chain is built from TRBV11-2 and TRBJ1-1; D remains unclear. With 5 bases removed from V and 4 bases from J, the gap between germline ends came to 11 bases. The CDR3 totals 13 residues. Germline CDR1 reads SGHAT; CDR2 reads FQNNGV. CDR3 amino acids: CASSITSSTEAFF. CDR3 nucleotide sequence: TGTGCCAGCAGCATAACCTCAAGCACTGAAGCTTTCTTT.

The V and J genes are TRBV14 and TRBJ1-2; 8 bases align to TRBD1. CDR1 is SGHDN, CDR2 FVKESK, per germline. The CDR3 is 15 amino acids. J lost 6 bases, V lost 6 bases, and 12 bases had no gene match. CDR3 nucleotide sequence: TGTGCCAGCAGTCCTGACAGGGGATCTCGGGATGGCTACACCTTC. Protein: CASSPDRGSRDGYTF.

This chain uses TRBV4-2 with TRBJ2-5; a weak D match, TRBD2 (6 bases). CDR3 size: 18 residues. Germline CDR1 reads LGHNA; CDR2 reads YNFKEQ. Deletions cut 3 bases from V and 3 bases from J, with 23 bases between. CDR3 sequence reads: CASSQKGRTAGYEETQYF. DNA for the CDR3: TGTGCCAGCAGCCAGAAAGGAAGGACGGCGGGGTACGAAGAGACCCAGTACTTC.

This chain uses TRBV10-1 with TRBJ2-2, with D hard to call. Trimming left V 0 bases short and J 8 bases short, with 4 bases between. In germline, CDR1 is WNHNN, CDR2 SYGVQD (reference sequence). This CDR3 region has 12 residues. The CDR3 protein is CASSESEGELFF. CDR3 bases: TGCGCCAGCAGTGAGTCTGAAGGGGAGCTGTTTTTT.

The J gene is TRBJ1-2, the V gene TRBV27, with D possibly TRBD1 on 6 matching bases. V lost 3 bases and J lost 7, with 18 bases in between. CDR3 length: 15 residues. The germline V gene encodes CDR1 MNHEY and CDR2 SMNVEV (reference sequence). CDR3 nucleotide sequence: TGTGCCAGCAGTTTTACGAAGGGGGTTAGGTCTGGCTACACCTTC. Its translation is CASSFTKGVRSGYTF.

This clone was counted a few times. The chain employs TRBV19 and TRBJ1-5; D not certain. Germline V CDR1 and CDR2: LNHDA, SQIVND (reference sequence). The V and J ends lost 4 bases and 0 bases respectively, with 10 bases between them. The CDR3 spans 15 residues. The CDR3 spells CASSNPDASNQPQHF. In DNA form, the CDR3 reads TGTGCCAGTAGTAACCCGGACGCTAGCAATCAGCCCCAGCATTTT.

V is TRBV7-9 and J is TRBJ2-7; TRBD2 might be the D (6 bases). The V gene's germline CDR1 is SEHNR and CDR2 FQNEAQ (reference sequence). V lost 0 bases to trimming and J lost 0 bases, with 12 bases between them. The CDR3 is 16 amino acids. The CDR3 here is CASSLAGGKSSYEQYF. DNA for the CDR3: TGTGCCAGCAGCTTAGCGGGGGGAAAGAGCTCCTACGAGCAGTACTTC.

The chain links TRBV5-1 to TRBJ1-2; D not resolved. Trimming left V 0 bases short and J 4 bases short, with 4 bases between. Germline V gives CDR1 SGHRS, CDR2 YFSETQ. This CDR3 contains 12 residues. In nucleotides, the CDR3 is TGCGCCAGCAGCTTGGGCAGCTATGGCTACACCTTC. Residues: CASSLGSYGYTF.

The chain links TRBV7-2 to TRBJ2-3, with D uncertain. CDR3 length: 14 amino acids. CDR1 is SGHTA, CDR2 FQGNSA, per germline. Deletions cut 1 base from V and 10 bases from J, with 15 bases between. This chain's CDR3 is CASSLDSGLSSQYF. CDR3 coding DNA: TGTGCCAGCAGCTTAGACTCTGGCCTGAGCTCGCAGTATTTT.

The chain links TRBV7-9 to TRBJ2-7, with a tentative D call TRBD2 (6 bases). Germline V gene sequence: CDR1 SEHNR, CDR2 FQNEAQ (reference sequence). Trimming removed 7 bases from V and 6 bases from J, with 19 bases in between. There are 14 residues in the CDR3. In DNA form, the CDR3 reads TGTGCCAGCACCCGTGATTCGGAGGGGAGCGAGCAGTACTTC. Translating it yields CASTRDSEGSEQYF.

V gene TRBV7-9 combines with J gene TRBJ1-1, with D perhaps TRBD1 (6 bases). The CDR3 spans 15 residues. The ends were cut back, 0 bases at V and 1 base at J, with 9 bases in the middle. The germline V gene has CDR1 SEHNR and CDR2 FQNEAQ (reference sequence). The CDR3 DNA is TGTGCCAGCAGCTTAGCCCCAGGGGCGAACACTGAAGCTTTCTTT. Translated: CASSLAPGANTEAFF.

The J gene is TRBJ1-5, the V gene TRBV12-5, with 8 positions matching TRBD1. CDR3 length: 18 amino acids. The V gene end was trimmed by 2 bases and the J gene end by 5 bases; junction bases not matched to a gene: 14. CDR1 LGHNT and CDR2 FRNRAP come from the germline V gene. The CDR3: CASGLTLDRGRTDQPQHF. The CDR3 nucleotides read TGTGCTAGTGGTTTGACTTTAGACAGGGGCCGTACGGATCAGCCCCAGCATTTT.

This chain connects TRBV7-2 to TRBJ2-7; 8 bases align to TRBD1. Per germline, CDR1 SGHTA and CDR2 FQGNSA. This CDR3 region has 14 residues. With V trimmed by 5 bases and J by 0 bases, 3 bases remained unmatched. Here the CDR3 DNA reads TGTGCCAGCAGCCTCCAGGGGGCCTCCTACGAGCAGTACTTC. It specifies CASSLQGASYEQYF.

The chain employs TRBV5-5 and TRBJ2-7; D might be TRBD2 (6 bases). CDR1 SGHKS and CDR2 YYEKEE come from the germline V gene (reference sequence). V lost 0 bases to trimming and J lost 2 bases, with 9 bases between them. CDR3 length: 14 amino acids. The CDR3 nucleotides read TGTGCCAGCAGCTTGGGCGGGGAGCCCTACGAGCAGTACTTC. This sequence encodes CASSLGGEPYEQYF.

This chain connects TRBV5-6 to TRBJ1-2; D uncertain. CDR3 length: 15 amino acids. Germline CDR1 reads SGHDT; CDR2 reads YYEEEE. Trimming took 3 bases from V and 3 from J, leaving 15 bases between them. CDR3 DNA sequence: TGTGCCAGCAGCTCCGTGGGCTGGGAAGACTATGGCTACACCTTC. This translates into CASSSVGWEDYGYTF.

The chain carries TRBV3-1 (or the pseudogene TRBV3-2) and TRBJ1-1; possibly TRBD1 for D (5 bases). Germline V lookup: CDR1 LGHDT, CDR2 YNNKEL (reference sequence). This CDR3 spans 14 amino acids. Trimming stripped 0 bases from V and 7 bases from J, with 12 bases between. The CDR3 DNA sequence: TGTGCCAGCAGCCAAGATAGAGCCGGGGGTGAAGCTTTCTTT. Its protein is CASSQDRAGGEAFF.

The J gene is TRBJ1-6, the V gene TRBV5-5; no definite D call. The V gene's germline CDR1 is SGHKS and CDR2 YYEKEE (reference sequence). CDR3 length: 13 amino acids. Trimming removed 1 base at V and 10 bases at J, with 9 bases between. This CDR3 is CASSLFEGSPLHF. CDR3 nucleotide sequence: TGTGCCAGCAGCTTGTTTGAGGGCTCACCCCTCCACTTT.

J is TRBJ2-7 and V is TRBV7-6, with D possibly TRBD2 on 7 matching bases. Trimming shortened V by 0 bases and J by 3 bases, and 18 bases separated the two germline ends. Germline assignment: CDR1 SGHVS and CDR2 FNYEAQ. The CDR3 contains 17 residues. The CDR3 is CASSLAIWGGQSYEQYF. The CDR3 region has the DNA TGTGCCAGCAGCTTAGCTATTTGGGGGGGACAAAGCTACGAGCAGTACTTC.

The J gene is TRBJ2-7, the V gene TRBV4-1; weak D call: TRBD1 (6 bases). V lost 3 bases to trimming and J lost 3 bases, with 15 bases between them. This CDR3 region has 15 residues. Germline CDR1 and CDR2: MGHRA and YSYEKL. The CDR3: CASSQAGTPLYEQYF. The CDR3 DNA sequence: TGCGCCAGCAGCCAGGCCGGGACACCCCTCTACGAGCAGTACTTC.